These T cell receptor beta chains were read from a single sample in a study of blood T cell repertoires in COVID-19. The protocol was immunoSEQ multiplex PCR, while the TCRdb copy is restricted to in-frame clones and leaves out a portion. The table records about 150,000 clones, around 79% of them present only once. Sample: peripheral blood. Receptors originate from a man older than 75 with acute or convalescent COVID-19. Each CDR3 is given with its conserved first and last residue. A D gene is named only where the DNA matches it firmly. Clone size appears in some rows only: once, few, many, or a class for an expanded clone.

cdr3_nt	cdr3_aa	clone_size	v_call	j_call	d_call
TGTGCCAGCAGTCATCGGCTGACAGGGGTCGACACCGGGGAGCTGTTTTTT	CASSHRLTGVDTGELFF	few	TRBV6-6	TRBJ2-2	TRBD1
TGTGCCAGCAGTTACCCTGGGACAGGCACAGATACGCAGTATTTT	CASSYPGTGTDTQYF	-	TRBV6-6	TRBJ2-3	TRBD1
TGTGCCGGGGGACAGGGGGCGGGAGAGACCCAGTACTTC	CAGGQGAGETQYF	-	TRBV28	TRBJ2-5	TRBD1
TGTGCCAGCAGCCAGGACAGGGGAAGGGGCTACACCTTC	CASSQDRGRGYTF	-	TRBV28	TRBJ1-2	TRBD1
TGTGCCAGCGGAGCCGGACAGGGCTATGGCTACACCTTC	CASGAGQGYGYTF	once	TRBV7-2	TRBJ1-2	TRBD1
TGTGCCAGCAGTACAGGGGGAAACACCGGGGAGCTGTTTTTT	CASSTGGNTGELFF	-	TRBV28	TRBJ2-2	TRBD1
TGTGCCAGCCTCGGGACAGGGGTTATGTCGAACACTGAAGCTTTCTTT	CASLGTGVMSNTEAFF	-	TRBV19	TRBJ1-1	TRBD1
TGCGCCAGCAGTGAACCCGGACATGACTATGGCTACACCTTC	CASSEPGHDYGYTF	-	TRBV10-2	TRBJ1-2	-
TGTGCCACCAGTGATATTACGGGAAGCAATCAGCCCCAGCATTTT	CATSDITGSNQPQHF	-	TRBV24-1	TRBJ1-5	-
TGCGCCAGCAAGATCGGGACTGAAGCCTACAATGAGCAGTTCTTC	CASKIGTEAYNEQFF	-	TRBV5-1	TRBJ2-1	-
TGTGCCAGTAGTATATTCACGGGGGGTGGCACTGAAGCTTTCTTT	CASSIFTGGGTEAFF	-	TRBV19	TRBJ1-1	-
TGTGCCAGCAGCACGAACTCGGGTAATGAGCAGTTCTTC	CASSTNSGNEQFF	-	TRBV9	TRBJ2-1	-
TGTGCCAGCAGCTTGGGGGCCAGGGTGGGACTGACTGAAGCTTTCTTT	CASSLGARVGLTEAFF	-	TRBV5-6	TRBJ1-1	-
TGCAGCGTTGGGGAGCGCTACGAGCAGTACTTC	CSVGERYEQYF	-	TRBV29-1	TRBJ2-7	-